The entry below gives a single TCR beta chain sequence along with its context. Authors' processing steps: Amplification from reference gene primers served as the basis for estimated nucleated cell counts. The table came from immunoSEQ multiplex PCR; TCRdb's copy has only in-frame clones and leaves some out. The V and J calls and clone size were taken over from that table, and D and trimming were inferred from the DNA. The table includes tens of thousands of clones, about nine tenths detected once. The sample is drawn from a study of blood T cell repertoires in COVID-19. Study overall: COVID-19 samples from acute and convalescent phases originated in the United States, Italy and Spain.

V was trimmed by 0 bases and J by 0 bases, leaving 15 bases between them. The CDR3 covers 17 residues. Specimen: peripheral blood. The sequence was obtained from a man aged 50 to 59 with active COVID-19. The V call is TRBV23-1, the J call TRBJ2-7, with D uncertain. TRBV23-1 falls under the ORF class, with uncertain function. In DNA form, the CDR3 reads TGCGCCAGCAGTCAATCTGTGCCCCAGGCCAGCTCCTACGAGCAGTACTTC. This sequence encodes CASSQSVPQASSYEQYF.